The 10 T cell receptor beta chains reported below all come from one sample, sequenced in a study of shared T cell receptors in the human thymus. Assay: immunoSEQ multiplex PCR; the TCRdb copy retains only in-frame clones and omits some. In the table there are over 650,000 clones, more than 70% of which are singletons. This same sample was also taken into another study, of human thymus T cells.

Sequenced input: thymocytes. Receptor source: a boy under two years old with a congenital heart defect.

The chain employs TRBV4-1 and TRBJ2-5, with D maybe TRBD2 (6 bases). The CDR3 spans 16 residues. Trimming pared 3 bases from V and 6 bases from J, leaving 20 bases between. In germline, CDR1 is MGHRA, CDR2 YSYEKL. CDR3 sequence: CASSHNRDSDIKTQYF. The CDR3 DNA sequence: TGCGCCAGCAGCCACAACCGGGACTCCGATATAAAGACCCAGTACTTC.

This clone was recorded once. The chain is built from TRBV14 and TRBJ2-6, with a weak D call TRBD1 (6 bases). This CDR3 region has 19 residues. Germline V gene sequence: CDR1 SGHDN, CDR2 FVKESK. The V and J ends lost 0 bases and 0 bases respectively, with 15 bases between them. The CDR3 coding sequence is TGTGCCAGCAGCCAAGAACCAAACAGGGACCTCTCTGGGGCCAACGTCCTGACTTTC. Protein: CASSQEPNRDLSGANVLTF.

This CDR3 is CASSWGLEGETQYF. The CDR3 nucleotides read TGCGCCAGCAGCTGGGGACTGGAAGGGGAGACCCAGTACTTC. The chain combines TRBV5-1 with TRBJ2-5; perhaps TRBD2 as D (6 bases). CDR1 SGHRS and CDR2 YFSETQ come from the germline V gene. The CDR3 is 14 amino acids. Trimming stripped 3 bases from V and 5 bases from J, with 14 bases between.

The chain is built from TRBV14 and TRBJ2-1; D is perhaps TRBD1 (5 bases). CDR1 and CDR2 (germline): SGHDN, FVKESK. The CDR3 consists of 14 residues. V was cut by 6 bases and J by 0 bases, with 9 bases left in between. The CDR3 coding sequence is TGTGCCAGCAGAGGAAGGGGCTCCTACAATGAGCAGTTCTTC. It codes for CASRGRGSYNEQFF.

The chain joins TRBV4-1 to TRBJ2-3; perhaps TRBD1 as D (5 bases). The CDR3 spans 15 residues. Germline-derived CDR1 and CDR2 are MGHRA and YSYEKL. Trimming pared 0 bases from V and 4 bases from J, leaving 11 bases between. The CDR3 region is CASSQEDSRADTQYF. CDR3 nucleotides: TGCGCCAGCAGCCAAGAAGACAGCCGGGCAGATACGCAGTATTTT.

The CDR3 sequence is CASSPASAGSGANVLTF. DNA of the CDR3: TGTGCCAGCTCACCGGCGTCGGCGGGCTCTGGGGCCAACGTCCTGACTTTC. This chain connects TRBV18 to TRBJ2-6; D perhaps matches TRBD2 (5 bases). The V gene's germline CDR1 is KGHSH and CDR2 LQKENI. Trimming cost V 3 bases and J 0 bases, with 12 bases left between them. The CDR3 loop spans 17 amino acids.

The chain combines TRBV25-1 with TRBJ1-6; a possible D gene is TRBD1 (5 bases). The germline V gene has CDR1 MGHDK and CDR2 SYGVNS. The V end was cut by 2 bases, the J end by 8 bases, with 13 bases between. There are 15 residues in the CDR3. CDR3 DNA: TGTGCCAGCAGTGAACTAACCGACAGAGATTCACCCCTCCACTTT. Translation: CASSELTDRDSPLHF.

The gene calls are TRBV5-4 and TRBJ2-5, with 7 nucleotides matching TRBD2. The CDR3 covers 15 residues. V lost 0 bases, J lost 9 bases, and 11 bases stayed unmatched. Germline CDR1 SGHNT, CDR2 YYREEE (reference sequence). In DNA form, the CDR3 reads TGTGCCAGCAGCTTGGACGGCGGGGGATTTCCGGCCCAGTACTTC. Residues: CASSLDGGGFPAQYF.

The rearrangement uses TRBV10-3 and TRBJ2-1; 8 positions agree with TRBD1. The germline V gene has CDR1 ENHRY and CDR2 SYGVKD. V gave up 6 bases and J gave up 2 bases; unmatched junction bases: 9. The CDR3 extends over 16 amino acids. This chain's CDR3 is CAIRKTGAEPYNEQFF. The CDR3 nucleotides are TGTGCCATCAGAAAGACAGGGGCAGAACCCTACAATGAGCAGTTCTTC.

The chain recombines TRBV30 with TRBJ1-3; D is possibly TRBD1 (6 bases). The CDR3 extends over 16 amino acids. The V gene lost 0 bases and the J gene lost 0 bases, with 12 bases spanning the gap. Germline CDR1 and CDR2: GTSNPN and SVGIG (reference sequence). In nucleotides, the CDR3 is TGTGCCTGGAGTGTTCTTCCGGGACACTCTGGAAACACCATATATTTT. As protein: CAWSVLPGHSGNTIYF.